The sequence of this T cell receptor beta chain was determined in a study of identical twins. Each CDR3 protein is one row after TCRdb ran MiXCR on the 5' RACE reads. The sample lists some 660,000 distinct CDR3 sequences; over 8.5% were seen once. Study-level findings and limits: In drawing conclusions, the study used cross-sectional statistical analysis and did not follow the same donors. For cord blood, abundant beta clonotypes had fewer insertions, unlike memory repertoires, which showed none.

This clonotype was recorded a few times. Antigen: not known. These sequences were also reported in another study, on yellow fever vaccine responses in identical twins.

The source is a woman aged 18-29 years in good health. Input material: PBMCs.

CDR3 sequence reads: CASTKSSGANVLTF. CDR3 DNA sequence: TGTGCCAGCACGAAGAGTTCTGGGGCCAACGTCCTGACTTTC. This rearrangement joins TRBV19 to TRBJ2-6; no reliable D call. Per the germline V gene, CDR1 is LNHDA and CDR2 is SQIVND (reference sequence). Trimming shortened V by 9 bases and J by 1 base, and 10 bases separated the two germline ends. This CDR3 is 14 amino acids long. The full variable domain, with the rest looked up from reference TRBV19 and TRBJ2-6, is DGGITQSPKYLFRKEGQNVTLSCEQNLNHDAMYWYRQDPGQGLRLIYYSQIVNDFQKGDIAEGYSVSREKKESFPLTVTSAQKNPTAFYLCASTKSSGANVLTFGAGSRLTVL.